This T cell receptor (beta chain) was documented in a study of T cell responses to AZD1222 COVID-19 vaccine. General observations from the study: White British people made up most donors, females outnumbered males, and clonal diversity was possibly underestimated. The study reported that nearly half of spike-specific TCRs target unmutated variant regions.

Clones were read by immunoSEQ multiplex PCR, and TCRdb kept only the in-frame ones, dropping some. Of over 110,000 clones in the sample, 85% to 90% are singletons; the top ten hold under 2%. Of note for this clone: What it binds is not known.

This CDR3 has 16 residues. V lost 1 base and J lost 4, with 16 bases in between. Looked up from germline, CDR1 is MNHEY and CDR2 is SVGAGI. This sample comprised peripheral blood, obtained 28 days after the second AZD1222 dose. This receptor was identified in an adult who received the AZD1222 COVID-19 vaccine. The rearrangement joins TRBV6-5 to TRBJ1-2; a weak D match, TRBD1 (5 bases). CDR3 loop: CASSYLSVDKRYGYTF. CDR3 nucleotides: TGTGCCAGCAGTTACTTATCGGTGGACAAGCGCTATGGCTACACCTTC.